This T cell receptor (beta chain) was identified in a study of T cells in Graves' hyperthyroidism and ophthalmopathy. Study outcomes and limitations: A model built on 13 V-J features separated ophthalmopathy from stable hyperthyroidism.

PBMCs were derived from about 9.1 ml fresh peripheral blood. Germline V gene lookup returns CDR1 MNHNS and CDR2 SASEGT. The V end lost 3 bases, the J end lost 7 bases, and 16 bases lay between the germline ends. The CDR3 spans 15 residues. The TCR beta CDR3 regions underwent amplification using RNA transcripts as the source. First-round RT-PCR targeting the TCR CDR3 was performed with the HTBI primer set. TCRdb reprocessed the multiplex PCR reads with MiXCR, giving one entry per CDR3 protein. The data contain about 400,000 distinct CDR3 sequences, about an eighth of them singletons. About this clonotype: Its cognate antigen is unknown.

This rearrangement joins TRBV6-1 to TRBJ2-1; possibly TRBD2 for D (5 bases). The sample taken for sequencing was blood. The sequence came from a man between 45 and 60 years old with Graves' ophthalmopathy. CDR3 coding DNA: TGTGCCAGCAGTGATCAACCTTGGTCGGGAAATGAGCAGTTCTTC. Its translation is CASSDQPWSGNEQFF.